Shown below are 25 T cell receptor beta chains from a single sample sequenced in a study of beta chain features in type 1 diabetes listed by TCRdb under 2018. Libraries were prepared through the immunoSEQ multiplex PCR assay. The entire amount of isolated RNA was reverse transcribed using the High Capacity cDNA Reverse Transcription Kit, so the sequenced TCRB transcripts were expressed ones. TCRdb mirrors the immuneACCESS table, restricted to in-frame sequences. Some clones are absent from its copies; in checked studies, under half trace to an unresolved V gene, and the reason for the others is unknown. The sample has about 350,000 clones on record, around a fifth of them singletons. The ten largest clones add up to 0.035% to 0.05% of the sample. Source material: naive CD4+ T cells from blood. This sample's cell subset or site label indicates: true naive CD4+ T cells. The receptors originated from a woman younger than 35 in good health.

J is TRBJ1-2 and V is TRBV6-5; TRBD1 agrees at 11 bases. CDR3 length: 13 residues. The germline gives CDR1 MNHEY, CDR2 SVGAGI. With V trimmed by 6 bases and J by 5 bases, 2 bases remained unmatched. The CDR3 is CASSRDRGYGYTF. CDR3 coding DNA: TGTGCCAGCAGCCGGGACAGGGGGTATGGCTACACCTTC.

This clone turned up a few times. The chain couples TRBV5-1 to TRBJ1-1; 7 nucleotides agree with TRBD1. The CDR3 is 15 amino acids. Per the germline V gene, CDR1 is SGHRS and CDR2 is YFSETQ. Trimming removed 3 bases from V and 0 bases from J; junction bases left unmatched: 5. The CDR3 sequence is CASSSDRAMNTEAFF. The CDR3, as DNA: TGCGCCAGCAGCTCCGACAGGGCCATGAACACTGAAGCTTTCTTT.

Worth noting for this clone: One end of the junction varies from germline; a read error may be responsible. At the DNA level, this CDR3 is encoded by other sequences in the same sample as well. The gene calls are TRBV4-3 and TRBJ2-3; D gene unclear. CDR1 and CDR2 from the germline V gene are LGHNA and YSLEER. The CDR3 sequence is 13 residues long. CDR3: CASSQARRDTQYF. The DNA for the CDR3 is TGCGCCAGCAGCCAAGCGCGGCGAGATACACAGTATTTT.

Only a few counts were recorded for this clone. The chain carries TRBV11-2 and TRBJ2-7; D possibly corresponds to TRBD2 (5 bases). This CDR3 region has 18 residues. Looked up from germline, CDR1 is SGHAT and CDR2 is FQNNGV. V lost 5 bases and J 1 base, leaving 24 bases between the germline ends. The CDR3 loop reads CASSPRRIKSDESYEQYF. The CDR3 DNA reads TGTGCCAGCAGCCCGCGGAGGATCAAGTCGGATGAATCCTACGAGCAGTACTTC.

This clone was observed a few times. The chain uses TRBV5-1 and TRBJ2-3; D not resolved. Deletions cut 0 bases from V and 0 bases from J, with 5 bases between. The CDR3 loop spans 14 amino acids. CDR1 and CDR2 (germline): SGHRS, YFSETQ. CDR3 in amino acids: CASSLAASTDTQYF. DNA for the CDR3: TGCGCCAGCAGCTTGGCCGCGAGCACAGATACGCAGTATTTT. Complete variable domain (other parts from reference TRBV5-1 and TRBJ2-3): KAGVTQTPRYLIKTRGQQVTLSCSPISGHRSVSWYQQTPGQGLQFLFEYFSETQRNKGNFPGRFSGRQFSNSRSEMNVSTLELGDSALYLCASSLAASTDTQYFGPGTRLTVL.

This clone was recorded a few times. V usage is TRBV5-1 and J usage is TRBJ1-2; 7 positions match TRBD1. J was trimmed by 8 bases and V by 4 bases; bases with no gene match: 5. The CDR3 is 12 residues long. Looked up from germline, CDR1 is SGHRS and CDR2 is YFSETQ. CDR3 nucleotide sequence: TGCGCCAGCAGCGTGACAGGGCAAGGCTACACCTTC. Residues: CASSVTGQGYTF.

This chain links TRBV5-6 with TRBJ2-2, with a possible D match to TRBD1 (6 bases). CDR3 length equals 14 residues. Per the germline V gene, CDR1 is SGHDT and CDR2 is YYEEEE. V lost 5 bases to trimming and J lost 1 base, with 9 bases between them. The CDR3 protein is CASRLTGNTGELFF. The DNA for the CDR3 is TGTGCCAGCAGATTGACAGGGAACACCGGGGAGCTGTTTTTT.

The chain couples TRBV7-9 to TRBJ1-3; tentatively, D is TRBD1 (5 bases). V shed 0 bases and J shed 3 bases, with 9 bases lying between them. The CDR3 covers 15 residues. CDR1 and CDR2 (germline): SEHNR, FQNEAQ (reference sequence). The CDR3 nucleotides are TGTGCCAGCAGCTTAGCTGGAGGGGATGGAAACACCATATATTTT. This sequence encodes CASSLAGGDGNTIYF.

The CDR3 DNA reads TGTGCCAGCTCATCGACAAGCGGGAGCTCCTACGAGCAGTACTTC. Translated: CASSSTSGSSYEQYF. This chain connects TRBV18 to TRBJ2-7; 8 bases are a match to TRBD2. Germline V lookup: CDR1 KGHSH, CDR2 LQKENI. The CDR3 extends over 15 amino acids. After removal of 5 bases from V and 0 bases from J, the junction contained 6 bases not matched to a gene.

V and J are TRBV30 and TRBJ1-4, with D possibly TRBD1 on 6 matching bases. Trimming removed 0 bases at V and 6 bases at J, with 14 bases between. From germline, CDR1 is GTSNPN and CDR2 SVGIG (reference sequence). The CDR3 runs to 15 residues. The CDR3 nucleotides are TGTGCCTGGAGTGTGGGGGGGGGCAGCGATGAAAAACTGTTTTTT. Translating it yields CAWSVGGGSDEKLFF.

The V call is TRBV19, the J call TRBJ1-5; D is possibly TRBD1 (6 bases). In germline, CDR1 is LNHDA, CDR2 SQIVND (reference sequence). V lost 6 bases, J lost 9 bases, and 12 bases lay in between. The CDR3 is made up of 12 amino acids. The CDR3 nucleotides read TGTGCCAGTAGGCTGACAGGAGGGCCCCAGCATTTT. This encodes CASRLTGGPQHF.

This clone was found a few times. The chain is built from TRBV7-2 and TRBJ2-4; a possible D gene is TRBD2 (5 bases). V was shortened by 1 base and J by 5 bases, with 9 bases between the two germline ends. Germline loops: CDR1 SGHTA, CDR2 FQGNSA. The CDR3 totals 14 residues. The DNA for the CDR3 is TGTGCCAGCAGCTTAGGCGGAGGCCAAAACATTCAGTACTTC. Residues: CASSLGGGQNIQYF.

This clone was observed many times. The chain has TRBV6-6 and TRBJ2-5; tentatively, D is TRBD1 (6 bases). V was shortened by 7 bases and J by 5 bases, with 14 bases between the two germline ends. Per the germline V gene, CDR1 is MNHNY and CDR2 is SVGAGI (reference sequence). This CDR3 contains 13 residues. CDR3 nucleotide sequence: TGTGCCAGCACTGGGGGCCTCAGTGAGACCCAGTACTTC. This translates into CASTGGLSETQYF.

This clone occurred a few times. The V call is TRBV7-9, the J call TRBJ1-1; a weak D match, TRBD1 (5 bases). The CDR3 runs to 15 residues. Germline values: CDR1 SEHNR, CDR2 FQNEAQ (reference sequence). V was cut by 5 bases and J by 5 bases, with 18 bases left in between. DNA for the CDR3: TGTGCCAGCAGCCAAAGAAGGGAGGGGAATACTGAAGCTTTCTTT. As protein: CASSQRREGNTEAFF.

This rearrangement joins TRBV18 to TRBJ1-1, with a possible D match to TRBD1 (5 bases). V was pared by 6 bases and J by 6 bases, with 17 bases between. This CDR3 comprises 14 residues. Germline lookup yields CDR1 KGHSH and CDR2 LQKENI. The CDR3 bases are TGTGCCAGCTCCCCGCCGGGGGGAAGGCCTGAAGCTTTCTTT. Protein: CASSPPGGRPEAFF.

The rearrangement uses TRBV4-1 and TRBJ2-7; D might be TRBD1 (6 bases). From germline, CDR1 is MGHRA and CDR2 YSYEKL. Trimming cost V 0 bases and J 5 bases, with 14 bases left between them. The CDR3 loop spans 15 amino acids. Written as DNA, the CDR3 is TGCGCCAGCAGCCAAGATCTGGGCAGGGGAGACGAGCAGTACTTC. It specifies CASSQDLGRGDEQYF.

This chain uses TRBV18 with TRBJ1-1; D unresolved. The germline CDR1 and CDR2 sequences are KGHSH and LQKENI. V was trimmed by 2 bases and J by 4 bases, leaving 14 bases between them. CDR3 size: 15 residues. The CDR3 spells CASSPTQQLGTEAFF. As DNA, the CDR3 is TGTGCCAGCTCACCAACACAGCAGCTGGGCACTGAAGCTTTCTTT. Full variable domain (rest looked up from reference TRBV18 and TRBJ1-1): NAGVMQNPRHLVRRRGQEARLRCSPMKGHSHVYWYRQLPEEGLKFMVYLQKENIIDESGMPKERFSAEFPKEGPSILRIQQVVRGDSAAYFCASSPTQQLGTEAFFGQGTRLTVV.

The chain recombines TRBV23-1 with TRBJ1-2, with 7 bases aligning to TRBD1. TRBV23-1 is classed as an ORF, of uncertain function. V lost 5 bases to trimming and J lost 5 bases; unmatched junction nucleotides: 5. The CDR3 is 13 residues long. The CDR3 DNA sequence: TGCGCCAGCAGTGGGCAGGGGGGATATGGCTACACCTTC. It codes for CASSGQGGYGYTF.

This clone was counted a few times. CDR3 in amino acids: CASSLPDRGLVTEAFF. As DNA, the CDR3 is TGTGCCAGCTCACTCCCCGACAGGGGGCTGGTCACTGAAGCTTTCTTT. The chain recombines TRBV18 with TRBJ1-1; 10 bases are a match to TRBD1. This CDR3 region has 16 residues. Germline V gives CDR1 KGHSH, CDR2 LQKENI. The V segment lost 4 bases and the J segment 4 bases; nucleotides outside the gene matches: 9.

V usage is TRBV30 and J usage is TRBJ2-7; TRBD1 agrees at 8 bases. This CDR3 spans 15 amino acids. Germline CDR1 and CDR2: GTSNPN and SVGIG (reference sequence). The V gene end was trimmed by 3 bases and the J gene end by 5 bases; junction bases not matched to a gene: 12. The CDR3 protein is CAWSAGQGRIHEQYF. CDR3 bases: TGTGCCTGGAGCGCCGGACAGGGTAGAATCCACGAGCAGTACTTC. Full variable domain (missing parts from reference TRBV30 and TRBJ2-7): SQTIHQWPATLVQPVGSPLSLECTVEGTSNPNLYWYRQAAGRGLQLLFYSVGIGQISSEVPQNLSASRPQDRQFILSSKKLLLSDSGFYLCAWSAGQGRIHEQYFGPGTRLTVT.

The sample holds a few counts of this clone. The junction shows a germline mismatch at one end, possibly a read error. The chain combines TRBV15 with TRBJ1-1; D is uncertain. Germline loops: CDR1 LNHNV, CDR2 YYDKDF (reference sequence). This CDR3 region has 12 residues. The CDR3 reads CIWGVGNSEAFF. DNA for the CDR3: TGCATCTGGGGAGTCGGGAACAGTGAAGCTTTCTTT.

V is TRBV18 and J is TRBJ1-2; 11 bases line up with TRBD1. Unmatched junction bases numbered 20, after V lost 3 bases and J lost 8 bases. This CDR3 comprises 19 residues. Germline assignment: CDR1 KGHSH and CDR2 LQKENI. The CDR3 coding sequence is TGTGCCAGCTCACCCAAAACGACGACCACCGGACAGGGGGCTTGGGGCTACACCTTC. This codes for CASSPKTTTTGQGAWGYTF.

This chain links TRBV23-1 with TRBJ2-5, with a possible D match to TRBD2 (5 bases). Being an ORF, TRBV23-1 has a function that is uncertain. Trimming removed 2 bases at V and 4 bases at J, with 14 bases between. The CDR3 extends over 15 amino acids. The CDR3 spells CASSQEKEVGETQYF. CDR3 sequence (DNA): TGCGCCAGCAGTCAAGAAAAGGAGGTGGGAGAGACCCAGTACTTC.

Only a few counts were recorded for this clone. The DNA of the CDR3 is TGTGCCAGCAGCCAAGATCGGGGACACGGGGAGCTGTTTTTT. Protein: CASSQDRGHGELFF. The chain recombines TRBV14 with TRBJ2-2, with D possibly being TRBD1 (6 bases). The V and J ends lost 0 bases and 7 bases respectively, with 9 bases between them. The CDR3 has 14 residues. Germline assignment: CDR1 SGHDN and CDR2 FVKESK.

The chain joins TRBV11-2 to TRBJ2-7; TRBD2 might be the D (5 bases). Trimming shortened V by 5 bases and J by 0 bases, and 14 bases separated the two germline ends. The CDR3 consists of 15 residues. Germline V gene data show CDR1 as SGHAT and CDR2 as FQNNGV. CDR3 sequence reads: CASSPVAGSSYEQYF. The CDR3 region has the DNA TGTGCCAGCAGCCCGGTGGCGGGCAGCTCCTACGAGCAGTACTTC.